These 29 T cell receptor beta chains were sequenced from one sample in a study of blood T cell repertoires in COVID-19. TCRdb's table, derived via immunoSEQ multiplex PCR, lists solely in-frame clones and lacks some. The repertoire holds around 370,000 clones, with under 95% as singletons. Sequencing was carried out using peripheral blood. The origin of the receptors is a woman between 18 and 30 years old who had recovered from COVID-19.

This chain joins TRBV29-1 and TRBJ1-5, with TRBD1 matching 8 bases. Germline V gene data show CDR1 as SQVTM and CDR2 as ANQGSEA. Trimming cost V 4 bases and J 8 bases; bases outside gene matches: 7. The CDR3 is made up of 13 amino acids. The CDR3 region has the DNA TGCAGCGTTGGGTTAGGACAGGGAGAGCCCCAGCATTTT. It specifies CSVGLGQGEPQHF.

J is TRBJ2-3 and V is TRBV2, with D maybe TRBD1 (5 bases). The CDR3 is 15 amino acids. V lost 0 bases to trimming and J lost 3 bases, with 10 bases between them. CDR1 is SNHLY and CDR2 is FYNNEI in the germline V gene. The CDR3 coding sequence is TGTGCCAGCAGTGAAGCCAGGTCAGGGACAGATACGCAGTATTTT. The encoded protein is CASSEARSGTDTQYF. The variable domain in full, with the rest retrieved from reference TRBV2 and TRBJ2-3, is EPEVTQTPSHQVTQMGQEVILRCVPISNHLYFYWYRQILGQKVEFLVSFYNNEISEKSEIFDDQFSVERPDGSNFTLKIRSTKLEDSAMYFCASSEARSGTDTQYFGPGTRLTVL.

This clone showed up just once. The chain has TRBV30 and TRBJ1-2; a possible D gene is TRBD1 (5 bases). Between the trimmed V and J ends, which lost 6 bases and 8 bases, there was a span of 16 bases. This CDR3 contains 12 residues. Looked up from germline, CDR1 is GTSNPN and CDR2 is SVGIG (reference sequence). The CDR3 loop reads CACVHGGKGYTF. CDR3 DNA: TGTGCCTGTGTCCACGGGGGGAAAGGCTACACCTTC.

This chain joins TRBV9 and TRBJ2-1; 12 bases match TRBD2. This CDR3 region has 14 residues. The ends lost 4 bases at V and 9 bases at J; junction bases unmatched: 5. Germline CDR1 reads SGDLS; CDR2 reads YYNGEE. CDR3 protein: CASSLTSGSAEQFF. CDR3 bases: TGTGCCAGCAGCCTGACTAGCGGGAGCGCTGAGCAGTTCTTC.

This rearrangement joins TRBV5-5 to TRBJ2-7; D is possibly TRBD1 (5 bases). The CDR3 is made up of 12 amino acids. CDR1 is SGHKS and CDR2 is YYEKEE in the germline V gene (reference sequence). V lost 5 bases to trimming and J lost 1 base, with 7 bases between them. CDR3 sequence reads: CASRDISYEQYV. DNA for the CDR3: TGTGCCAGCAGGGACATTTCCTACGAGCAGTACGTC.

The gene calls are TRBV30 and TRBJ1-2; TRBD1 matches at 12 bases. V gave up 3 bases and J gave up 4 bases; unmatched junction bases: 9. CDR1 and CDR2 from the germline V gene are GTSNPN and SVGIG (reference sequence). The CDR3 sequence is 16 residues long. The DNA of the CDR3 is TGTGCCTGGAGGTCCCCGGGACAGGGGGCCGGCTATGGCTACACCTTC. Amino acids: CAWRSPGQGAGYGYTF.

This sequence joins TRBV29-1 and TRBJ1-2, with TRBD1 matching 8 bases. Germline lookup yields CDR1 SQVTM and CDR2 ANQGSEA. V lost 2 bases and J lost 3; bases outside the gene matches: 8. The CDR3 consists of 15 residues. CDR3 bases: TGCAGCGTTGAAATACCGGACAGGGACCACTATGGCTACACCTTC. Amino acid sequence: CSVEIPDRDHYGYTF. Looking up the rest from reference TRBV29-1 and TRBJ1-2 gives the full variable domain: SAVISQKPSRDICQRGTSLTIQCQVDSQVTMMFWYRQQPGQSLTLIATANQGSEATYESGFVIDKFPISRPNLTFSTLTVSNMSPEDSSIYLCSVEIPDRDHYGYTFGSGTRLTVV.

The chain recombines TRBV5-6 with TRBJ2-3, with D possibly TRBD2 on 6 matching bases. The CDR3 runs to 15 residues. Between the trimmed V and J ends, which lost 3 bases and 0 bases, there was a span of 11 bases. Germline assignment: CDR1 SGHDT and CDR2 YYEEEE. The CDR3 DNA is TGTGCCAGCAGCTCGGGGGACGGAAGCACAGATACGCAGTATTTT. This translates into CASSSGDGSTDTQYF.

The rearrangement uses TRBV2 and TRBJ2-7; 9 bases agree with TRBD2. Trimming cost V 6 bases and J 3 bases; bases outside gene matches: 6. In germline, CDR1 is SNHLY, CDR2 FYNNEI. There are 14 residues in the CDR3. CDR3 protein: CASRGTSRSYEQYV. The CDR3, as DNA: TGTGCCAGCAGGGGGACTAGCCGAAGCTACGAGCAGTACGTC.

The V gene is TRBV7-2, the J gene TRBJ1-5; D is ambiguous. There are 15 residues in the CDR3. The V gene's germline CDR1 is SGHTA and CDR2 FQGNSA. V lost 3 bases to trimming and J lost 3 bases, with 12 bases between them. The CDR3 DNA reads as TGTGCCAGCAGCTTTGATGGAGGGTACAATCAGCCCCAGCATTTT. It specifies CASSFDGGYNQPQHF.

This clone was detected a few times. The CDR3 DNA reads as TGCGCCAGCAGCCAAGATGGTAAGAACAGCCAAGAGACCCAGTACTTC. It translates to CASSQDGKNSQETQYF. This rearrangement joins TRBV4-3 to TRBJ2-5; D call uncertain. There are 16 residues in the CDR3. Germline V CDR1 and CDR2: LGHNA, YSLEER. V lost 0 bases to trimming and J lost 1 base, with 12 bases between them.

This chain uses TRBV11-3 with TRBJ1-1; a possible D gene is TRBD1 (6 bases). Germline V gives CDR1 SGHNT, CDR2 YENEEA. CDR3 size: 13 residues. V shed 4 bases and J shed 5 bases, with 11 bases lying between them. The CDR3 DNA is TGTGCCAGCAGCTCTCAGGGGAGTACTGAAGCTTTCTTT. This codes for CASSSQGSTEAFF.

The chain couples TRBV4-1 to TRBJ2-1, with 7 bases matching TRBD2. Germline V lookup: CDR1 MGHRA, CDR2 YSYEKL. This CDR3 is 13 amino acids long. V lost 5 bases to trimming and J lost 8 bases; unmatched junction nucleotides: 6. CDR3 in DNA: TGCGCCAGCAGCGCGGGAGTAGGCTATGAGCAGTTCTTC. It specifies CASSAGVGYEQFF.

The rearrangement joins TRBV27 to TRBJ1-6; weak D call: TRBD1 (5 bases). The CDR3 extends over 15 amino acids. Germline CDR1 MNHEY, CDR2 SMNVEV (reference sequence). V lost 8 bases to trimming and J lost 0 bases, with 11 bases between them. Here the CDR3 DNA reads TGTGCCAGCTGCCTACAGGTCTCCTATAATTCACCCCTCCACTTT. This codes for CASCLQVSYNSPLHF.

This rearrangement joins TRBV18 to TRBJ2-3; D is possibly TRBD2 (6 bases). V was clipped by 4 bases and J by 6 bases, with 8 bases between them. The CDR3 sequence is 12 residues long. Germline CDR1 reads KGHSH; CDR2 reads LQKENI. CDR3 DNA: TGTGCCAGCTCACGGAGCGGGGATACGCAGTATTTT. Translation: CASSRSGDTQYF.

V gene TRBV11-2 combines with J gene TRBJ2-2; 7 bases map to TRBD2. CDR1 SGHAT and CDR2 FQNNGV come from the germline V gene. The CDR3 sequence is 16 residues long. Losses at the gene ends were 5 bases for V and 5 bases for J; bases not matched to a gene: 11. The CDR3 loop is CASSTGRGLPTGELFF. The CDR3 nucleotides are TGTGCCAGCAGCACCGGGCGGGGACTACCAACCGGGGAGCTGTTTTTT.

V and J are TRBV10-3 and TRBJ2-2; 16 bases are a match to TRBD2. The CDR3 is 18 residues long. CDR1 is ENHRY and CDR2 is SYGVKD in the germline V gene. V was clipped by 5 bases and J by 4 bases; unmatched bases: 7. CDR3 sequence (DNA): TGTGCCATCAGTCCGGGACTAGCGGGAGGGCCGATCACCGGGGAGCTGTTTTTT. Its translation: CAISPGLAGGPITGELFF.

This clone was picked up one time. This rearrangement joins TRBV11-2 to TRBJ1-5; 7 bases are shared with TRBD1. The CDR3 totals 13 residues. V was pared by 5 bases and J by 6 bases, with 4 bases of the junction left unmatched. Germline V gives CDR1 SGHAT, CDR2 FQNNGV. CDR3 residues: CASSPDRAQPQHF. DNA of the CDR3: TGTGCCAGCAGCCCCGACAGGGCTCAGCCCCAGCATTTT.

This clone was seen once. The DNA of the CDR3 is TGTGCCAGCAGCTTAGAACAGGGGAATACTGAAGCTTTCTTT. It encodes CASSLEQGNTEAFF. The chain employs TRBV7-9 and TRBJ1-1, with 7 bases matching TRBD1. Germline CDR1 reads SEHNR; CDR2 reads FQNEAQ (reference sequence). V shed 1 base, J shed 5 bases, and the junction held 4 bases outside the gene matches. This CDR3 spans 14 amino acids.

The V gene is TRBV5-3, the J gene TRBJ2-1, with 8 positions matching TRBD2. TRBV5-3 is identified as an open reading frame with a role that is uncertain. The CDR3 contains 15 residues. The J segment lost 7 bases and the V segment lost 0 bases, leaving 6 bases of the junction unmatched. This chain's CDR3 is CARSLEGLVGNEQFF. The CDR3 nucleotides are TGTGCCAGAAGCTTGGAGGGACTAGTAGGGAATGAGCAGTTCTTC.

The V call is TRBV27, the J call TRBJ2-7; tentative D call: TRBD2 (6 bases). Between the trimmed V and J ends, which lost 3 bases and 4 bases, there was a span of 16 bases. The CDR3 sequence is 15 residues long. CDR1 is MNHEY, CDR2 SMNVEV, per germline (reference sequence). The CDR3, as DNA: TGTGCCAGCAGTTTCAGGAGGGCAGGCGGGTACGAGCAGTACGTC. Translating gives CASSFRRAGGYEQYV.

The CDR3 sequence is CASRERNEQFF. In DNA, the CDR3 is TGTGCCAGCAGAGAGCGGAATGAGCAGTTCTTC. The chain uses TRBV3-1 (or the pseudogene TRBV3-2) and TRBJ2-1; maybe TRBD2 (5 bases). The CDR3 has 11 residues. V shed 6 bases and J shed 7 bases, with 7 bases lying between them. Looked up from germline, CDR1 is LGHDT and CDR2 is YNNKEL (reference sequence).

This clone was observed a few times. The rearrangement uses TRBV21-1 and TRBJ2-1; the tabulated D call, TRBD2, remains unverified against the DNA. TRBV21-1 is recorded as a pseudogene. CDR3 length: 15 amino acids. As DNA, the CDR3 is TGTGCCAGCAGCAATGGGACTAGCGGGAATAATGAGCAGTTCTTC. Amino acids: CASSNGTSGNNEQFF.

This chain's CDR3 is CASSDPGQGETQYF. The CDR3, as DNA: TGTGCCAGTAGTGACCCCGGACAGGGGGAGACCCAGTACTTC. This rearrangement joins TRBV19 to TRBJ2-5; 9 bases match TRBD1. The V segment lost 5 bases and the J segment 5 bases; nucleotides outside the gene matches: 6. The germline CDR1 and CDR2 sequences are LNHDA and SQIVND (reference sequence). The CDR3 extends over 14 amino acids.

The chain has TRBV30 and TRBJ2-7; TRBD1 is a possible D gene (5 bases). Trimming removed 4 bases from V and 6 bases from J, with 19 bases in between. CDR3 length: 14 residues. CDR1 and CDR2 (germline): GTSNPN, SVGIG (reference sequence). The CDR3 loop reads CAWILIPRATEQYV. CDR3 DNA sequence: TGTGCCTGGATCCTAATCCCCAGGGCTACCGAGCAGTACGTC.

The V call is TRBV2, the J call TRBJ2-3; a weak D match, TRBD1 (6 bases). This CDR3 is built from 15 residues. The V gene lost 4 bases and the J gene lost 1 base, with 12 bases spanning the gap. Per germline, CDR1 SNHLY and CDR2 FYNNEI. In nucleotides, the CDR3 is TGTGCCAGCAGTGGGACAGATCTTGGCACAGATACGCAGTATTTT. It specifies CASSGTDLGTDTQYF.

The chain links TRBV5-1 to TRBJ1-2; tentative D call: TRBD1 (5 bases). Germline V lookup: CDR1 SGHRS, CDR2 YFSETQ. The CDR3 has 13 residues. V was trimmed by 4 bases and J by 6 bases, leaving 13 bases between them. CDR3 loop: CASSPRVEDGYTF. In DNA form, the CDR3 reads TGCGCCAGCAGCCCCAGGGTAGAGGATGGCTACACCTTC.

This clone was counted between two and nine times. The V gene is TRBV6-2 or TRBV6-3, the J gene TRBJ2-7, with D tentatively TRBD2 (5 bases). Trimming removed 5 bases from V and 7 bases from J, with 18 bases in between. CDR1 is MNHEY and CDR2 is SVGEGT in the germline V gene. The CDR3 sequence is 14 residues long. CDR3 amino acids: CASSLRPPRGEQYV. The CDR3 DNA is TGTGCCAGCAGTCTCAGACCGCCACGAGGGGAGCAGTACGTC.

This rearrangement joins TRBV3-1 (or the pseudogene TRBV3-2) to TRBJ1-2; maybe TRBD1 (5 bases). The CDR3 has 15 residues. In germline, CDR1 is LGHDT, CDR2 YNNKEL (reference sequence). V was trimmed by 1 base and J by 1 base, leaving 10 bases between them. The CDR3 DNA sequence: TGTGCCAGCAGCCAAGGTCAGGGCAGTAACTATGGCTACACCTTC. It encodes CASSQGQGSNYGYTF.